The sequence of this TCR beta chain was determined in a study of Ad26.COV2.S vaccination and SARS-CoV-2 variants. As for the study in general: The Ad26.COV2.S arm of the COV1001 trial was where the donor was placed. Intramuscular Ad26.COV2.S doses were given once or twice, 56 days apart.

Here immunoSEQ multiplex PCR was the method, and the copy in TCRdb shows in-frame clones only, minus some. The table includes approximately 340,000 clones, more than 75% detected once. V was clipped by 6 bases and J by 9 bases, with 15 bases between them. This CDR3 region has 14 residues. The V gene's germline CDR1 is MNHEY and CDR2 SVGAGI. This clone came up once. Treatment described: about 20 received Ad26.COV2.S at low or high dose, single or two shots; five or six received placebo; per-sample allocation not given. Following the first vaccine or placebo injection, samples were taken on day 63. An adult donor aged 18-55 years was enrolled in Boston.

The input for sequencing was peripheral blood, taken in a trial of Ad26.COV2.S vaccine versus placebo. The chain uses TRBV6-5 and TRBJ1-6; D is perhaps TRBD1 (5 bases). This TCR was sampled from a person aged 18-65 years who received the Ad26.COV2.S COVID-19 vaccine or a placebo. CDR3 in DNA: TGTGCCAGCAGCACCGACCGAGGGGTTTCACCCCTCCACTTT. Translated: CASSTDRGVSPLHF.